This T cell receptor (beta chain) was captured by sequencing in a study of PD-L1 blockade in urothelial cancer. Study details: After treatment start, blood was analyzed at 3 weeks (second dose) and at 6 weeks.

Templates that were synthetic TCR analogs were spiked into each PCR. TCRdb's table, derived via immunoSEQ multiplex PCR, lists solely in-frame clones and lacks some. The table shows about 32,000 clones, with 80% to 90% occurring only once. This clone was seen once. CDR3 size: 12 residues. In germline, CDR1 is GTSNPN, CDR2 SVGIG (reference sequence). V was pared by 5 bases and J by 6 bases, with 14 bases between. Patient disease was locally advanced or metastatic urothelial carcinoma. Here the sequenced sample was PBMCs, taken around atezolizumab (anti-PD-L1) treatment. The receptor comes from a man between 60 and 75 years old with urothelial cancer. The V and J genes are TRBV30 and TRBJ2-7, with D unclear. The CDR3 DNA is TGTGCCTGGGCCCGACGAGGAGCCGAGCAGTACTTC. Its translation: CAWARRGAEQYF.